Below are 7 T cell receptor beta chains sequenced from a single sample in a study of T cell repertoires in cytomegalovirus infection. A single record per CDR3 protein comes from TCRdb applying MiXCR to the reads. The sample shows about 740,000 distinct CDR3 sequences, 35% to 45% of them seen only once. The specimen sequenced was PBMCs. The source is a human donor in good health (CMV status not recorded). Some clones in this sample may be carry-over from other donors' samples.

This clonotype was detected many times. The DNA for the CDR3 is TGTGCCAGCAGCTTAACAGGGAACTTTTACAATGAGCAGTTCTTC. It yields the protein CASSLTGNFYNEQFF. The V and J genes are TRBV7-2 and TRBJ2-1; a possible D gene is TRBD1 (6 bases). The ends were cut back, 2 bases at V and 4 bases at J, with 12 bases in the middle. The germline CDR1 and CDR2 sequences are SGHTA and FQGNSA. The CDR3 has 15 residues.

The sample holds a few counts of this clonotype. V and J are TRBV4-3 and TRBJ1-5; 10 bases map to TRBD1. The germline gives CDR1 LGHNA, CDR2 YSLEER. Trimming cost V 5 bases and J 6 bases; bases outside gene matches: 7. This CDR3 region has 15 residues. The CDR3 sequence: CASSSTGGWSQPQHF. In nucleotides, the CDR3 is TGCGCCAGCAGCTCGACAGGGGGCTGGAGTCAGCCCCAGCATTTT.

The chain joins TRBV6-6 to TRBJ1-2; 10 bases line up with TRBD1. The V gene end was trimmed by 5 bases and the J gene end by 7 bases; junction bases not matched to a gene: 13. This CDR3 spans 16 amino acids. CDR1 and CDR2 from the germline V gene are MNHNY and SVGAGI (reference sequence). The CDR3 DNA follows: TGTGCCAGCAGTACCGCACAGGGACAGGGGATGACTGGCTACACCTTC. Its translation is CASSTAQGQGMTGYTF.

This clonotype has at least ten counts. The rearrangement uses TRBV11-2 and TRBJ2-2, with a possible D match to TRBD2 (6 bases). The CDR3 has 15 residues. Germline V gene sequence: CDR1 SGHAT, CDR2 FQNNGV. The germline V and J ends were trimmed by 5 bases and 3 bases, with 13 bases remaining between them. CDR3 bases: TGTGCCAGCAGCCCGGGGACTCTTTACACCGGGGAGCTGTTTTTT. Amino acids: CASSPGTLYTGELFF.

The rearrangement uses TRBV7-2 and TRBJ2-7; weak D call: TRBD1 (5 bases). V dropped 5 bases and J dropped 2 bases, with 16 bases sitting between them. The length of the CDR3 is 15 residues. Germline V gives CDR1 SGHTA, CDR2 FQGNSA. In DNA form, the CDR3 reads TGTGCCAGCAGCCCCCTCACAGGTCCCCCCTACGAGCAGTACTTC. Its translation: CASSPLTGPPYEQYF. Full variable domain (rest looked up from reference TRBV7-2 and TRBJ2-7): GAGVSQSPSNKVTEKGKDVELRCDPISGHTALYWYRQSLGQGLEFLIYFQGNSAPDKSGLPSDRFSAERTGGSVSTLTIQRTQQEDSAVYLCASSPLTGPPYEQYFGPGTRLTVT.

This clonotype was seen a few times. V is TRBV14 and J is TRBJ1-1; 9 bases map to TRBD1. CDR1 is SGHDN, CDR2 FVKESK, per germline. The CDR3 loop spans 13 amino acids. V lost 4 bases to trimming and J lost 7 bases; unmatched junction nucleotides: 4. The chain's CDR3 is CASSPDRGNEAFF. In nucleotides, the CDR3 is TGTGCCAGCAGCCCGGACAGGGGAAATGAAGCTTTCTTT.

In this sample, this clonotype turned up a few times. This chain uses TRBV6-1 with TRBJ1-4; the D gene is possibly TRBD1 (6 bases). Germline assignment: CDR1 MNHNS and CDR2 SASEGT. Trimming took off 0 bases at V and 5 bases at J, with 19 bases between the two ends. The CDR3 consists of 18 residues. CDR3 DNA: TGTGCCAGCAGTGAAGCCCGATCCCGGACAGTAGAGAATGAAAAACTGTTTTTT. It translates to CASSEARSRTVENEKLFF.